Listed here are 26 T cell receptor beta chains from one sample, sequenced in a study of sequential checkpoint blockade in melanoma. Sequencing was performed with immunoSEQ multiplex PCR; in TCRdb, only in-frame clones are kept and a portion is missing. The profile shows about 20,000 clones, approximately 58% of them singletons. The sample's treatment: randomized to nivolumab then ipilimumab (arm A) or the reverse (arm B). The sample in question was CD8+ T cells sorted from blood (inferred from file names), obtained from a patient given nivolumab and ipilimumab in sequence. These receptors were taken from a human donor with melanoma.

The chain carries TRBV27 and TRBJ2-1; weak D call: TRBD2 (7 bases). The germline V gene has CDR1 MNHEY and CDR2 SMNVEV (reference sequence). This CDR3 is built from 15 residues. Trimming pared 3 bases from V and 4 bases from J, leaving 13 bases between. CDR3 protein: CASSLTGGHYNEQFF. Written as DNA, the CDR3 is TGTGCCAGCAGTTTGACGGGGGGCCATTACAATGAGCAGTTCTTC.

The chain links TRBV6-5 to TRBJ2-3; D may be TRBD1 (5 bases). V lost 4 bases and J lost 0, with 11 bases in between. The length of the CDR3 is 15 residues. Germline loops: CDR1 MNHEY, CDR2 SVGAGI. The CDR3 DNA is TGTGCCAGCAGTTCTACAGGCTCTAGCACAGATACGCAGTATTTT. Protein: CASSSTGSSTDTQYF.

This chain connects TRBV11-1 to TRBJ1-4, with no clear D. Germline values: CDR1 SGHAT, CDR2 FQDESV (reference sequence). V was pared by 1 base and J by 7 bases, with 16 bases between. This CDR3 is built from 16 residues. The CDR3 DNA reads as TGTGCCAGCAGCTTAGAAGGCGGGAAAGTCTTTGAAAAACTGTTTTTT. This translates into CASSLEGGKVFEKLFF.

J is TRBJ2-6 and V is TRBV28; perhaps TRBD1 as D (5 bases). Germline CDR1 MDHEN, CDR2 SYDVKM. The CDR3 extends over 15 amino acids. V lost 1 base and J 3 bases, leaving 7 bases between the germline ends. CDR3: CASSLSRDGANVLTF. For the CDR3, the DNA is TGTGCCAGCAGTTTATCCAGGGATGGGGCCAACGTCCTGACTTTC.

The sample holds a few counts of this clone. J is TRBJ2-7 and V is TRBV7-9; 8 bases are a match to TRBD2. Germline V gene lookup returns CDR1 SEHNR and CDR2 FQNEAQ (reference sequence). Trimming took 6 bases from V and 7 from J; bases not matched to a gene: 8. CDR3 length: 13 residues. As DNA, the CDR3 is TGTGCCAGCAGTTTGGGCGGGAGGAGGGAGCAGTACTTC. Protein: CASSLGGRREQYF.

The CDR3 coding sequence is TGTGCCAGCAGCTTAGAGGTGTCTCCCAGGGAAAAACTGTTTTTT. It codes for CASSLEVSPREKLFF. The V call is TRBV7-6, the J call TRBJ1-4; D is unclear. CDR3 length: 15 amino acids. V lost 1 base and J 8 bases, leaving 14 bases between the germline ends. CDR1 and CDR2 (germline): SGHVS, FNYEAQ.

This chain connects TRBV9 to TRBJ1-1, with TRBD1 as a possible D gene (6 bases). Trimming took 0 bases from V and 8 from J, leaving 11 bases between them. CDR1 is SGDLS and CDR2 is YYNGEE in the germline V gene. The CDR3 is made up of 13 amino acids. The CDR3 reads CASSVAGTPEAFF. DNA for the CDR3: TGTGCCAGCAGCGTAGCTGGGACACCAGAAGCTTTCTTT.

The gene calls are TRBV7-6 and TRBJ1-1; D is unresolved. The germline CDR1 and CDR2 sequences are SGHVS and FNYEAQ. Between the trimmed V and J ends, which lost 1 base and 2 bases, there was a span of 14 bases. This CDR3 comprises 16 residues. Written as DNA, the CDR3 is TGTGCCAGCAGCTTAGTGGAAGTGAGGGCAAACACTGAAGCTTTCTTT. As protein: CASSLVEVRANTEAFF.

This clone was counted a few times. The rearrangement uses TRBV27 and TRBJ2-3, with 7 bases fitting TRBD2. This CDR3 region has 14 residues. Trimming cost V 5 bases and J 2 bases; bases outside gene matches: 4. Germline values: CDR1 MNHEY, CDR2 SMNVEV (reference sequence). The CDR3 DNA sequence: TGTGCCAGCAGTCAAGGGACTACCACAGATACGCAGTATTTT. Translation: CASSQGTTTDTQYF.

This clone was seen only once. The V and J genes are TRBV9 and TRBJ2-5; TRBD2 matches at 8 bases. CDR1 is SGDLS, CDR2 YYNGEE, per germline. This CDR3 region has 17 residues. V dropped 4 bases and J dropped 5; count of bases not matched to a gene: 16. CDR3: CASSSADGGAEGETQYF. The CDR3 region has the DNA TGTGCCAGCAGCAGCGCGGACGGGGGGGCCGAAGGGGAGACCCAGTACTTC. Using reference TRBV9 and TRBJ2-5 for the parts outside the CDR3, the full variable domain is DSGVTQTPKHLITATGQRVTLRCSPRSGDLSVYWYQQSLDQGLQFLIQYYNGEERAKGNILERFSAQQFPDLHSELNLSSLELGDSALYFCASSSADGGAEGETQYFGPGTRLLVL.

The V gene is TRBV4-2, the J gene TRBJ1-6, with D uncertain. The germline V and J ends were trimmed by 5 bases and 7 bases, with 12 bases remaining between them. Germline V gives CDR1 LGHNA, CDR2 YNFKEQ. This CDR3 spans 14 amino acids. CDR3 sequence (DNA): TGTGCCAGCAGCTCCCGGGAGGAAAATTCACCCCTCCACTTT. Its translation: CASSSREENSPLHF.

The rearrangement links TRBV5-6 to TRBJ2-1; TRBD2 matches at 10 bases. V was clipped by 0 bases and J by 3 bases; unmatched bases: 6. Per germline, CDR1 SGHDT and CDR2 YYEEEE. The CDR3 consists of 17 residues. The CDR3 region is CASSLALGLAVYNEQFF. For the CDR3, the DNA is TGTGCCAGCAGCTTGGCGTTAGGACTAGCGGTCTACAATGAGCAGTTCTTC.

CDR3 nucleotide sequence: TGTGCCAGCAGTGCGGACTTGGAGTTTGGTACGCAGTATTTT. This gives the protein CASSADLEFGTQYF. The V and J genes are TRBV27 and TRBJ2-3; weak D call: TRBD2 (5 bases). The CDR3 contains 14 residues. CDR1 and CDR2 from the germline V gene are MNHEY and SMNVEV (reference sequence). V lost 5 bases, J lost 8 bases, and 17 bases lay in between.

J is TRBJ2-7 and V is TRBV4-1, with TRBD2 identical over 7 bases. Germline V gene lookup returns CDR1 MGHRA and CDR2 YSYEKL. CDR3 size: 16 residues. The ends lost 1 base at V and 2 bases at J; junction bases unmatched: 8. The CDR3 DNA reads TGCGCCAGCAGCCAAGGCCTTACTAGCGCGGCCTACGAGCAGTACTTC. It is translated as CASSQGLTSAAYEQYF.

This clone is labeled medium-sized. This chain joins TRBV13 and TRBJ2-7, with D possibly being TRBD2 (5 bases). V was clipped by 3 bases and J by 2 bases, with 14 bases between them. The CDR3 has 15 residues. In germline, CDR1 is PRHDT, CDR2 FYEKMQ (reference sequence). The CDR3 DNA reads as TGTGCCAGCAGCTTGGGAGTCAGCAGTACCTACGAGCAGTACTTC. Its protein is CASSLGVSSTYEQYF. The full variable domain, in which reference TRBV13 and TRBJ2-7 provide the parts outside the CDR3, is AAGVIQSPRHLIKEKRETATLKCYPIPRHDTVYWYQQGPGQDPQFLISFYEKMQSDKGSIPDRFSAQQFSDYHSELNMSSLELGDSALYFCASSLGVSSTYEQYFGPGTRLTVT.

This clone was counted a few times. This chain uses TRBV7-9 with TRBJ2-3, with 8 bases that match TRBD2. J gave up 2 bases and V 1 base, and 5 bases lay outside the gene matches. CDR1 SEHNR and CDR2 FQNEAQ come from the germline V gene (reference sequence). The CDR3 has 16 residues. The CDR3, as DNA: TGTGCCAGCAGCTTAGACGCGGGGGGCCCCACAGATACGCAGTATTTT. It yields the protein CASSLDAGGPTDTQYF.

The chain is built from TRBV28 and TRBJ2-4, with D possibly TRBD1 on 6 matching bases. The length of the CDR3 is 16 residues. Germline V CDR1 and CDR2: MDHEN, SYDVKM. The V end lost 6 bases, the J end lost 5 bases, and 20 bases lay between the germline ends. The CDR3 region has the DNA TGTGCCAGCAGACGACCCGGGACACAGTTTCAAAACATTCAGTACTTC. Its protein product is CASRRPGTQFQNIQYF.

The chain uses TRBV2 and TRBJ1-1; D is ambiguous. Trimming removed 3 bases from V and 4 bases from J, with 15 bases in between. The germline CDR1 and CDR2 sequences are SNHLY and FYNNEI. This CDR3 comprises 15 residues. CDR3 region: CASSDRYGEGTEAFF. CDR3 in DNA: TGTGCCAGCAGTGATCGGTACGGCGAGGGCACTGAAGCTTTCTTT. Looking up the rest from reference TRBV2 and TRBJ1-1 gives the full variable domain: EPEVTQTPSHQVTQMGQEVILRCVPISNHLYFYWYRQILGQKVEFLVSFYNNEISEKSEIFDDQFSVERPDGSNFTLKIRSTKLEDSAMYFCASSDRYGEGTEAFFGQGTRLTVV.

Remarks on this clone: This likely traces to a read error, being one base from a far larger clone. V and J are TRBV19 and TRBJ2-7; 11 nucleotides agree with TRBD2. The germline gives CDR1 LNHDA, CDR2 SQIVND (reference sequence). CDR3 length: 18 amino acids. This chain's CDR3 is CASSIRAGTSGISSEQYF. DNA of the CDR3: TGTGCCAGTAGTATTAGGGCCGGGACTAGCGGAATCTCCTCCGAGCAGTACTTC.

This chain's CDR3 is CASSQGVGQISYEQYF. CDR3 coding DNA: TGTGCCAGCAGCCAAGGGGTCGGACAGATCTCCTACGAGCAGTACTTC. The chain links TRBV14 to TRBJ2-7; weak D call: TRBD1 (6 bases). This CDR3 spans 16 amino acids. V lost 1 base, J lost 0 bases, and 13 bases lay in between. Germline V gene sequence: CDR1 SGHDN, CDR2 FVKESK.

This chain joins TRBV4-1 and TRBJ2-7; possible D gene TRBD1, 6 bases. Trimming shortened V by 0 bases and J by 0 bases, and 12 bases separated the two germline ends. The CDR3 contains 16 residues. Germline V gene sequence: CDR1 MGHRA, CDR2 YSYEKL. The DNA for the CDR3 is TGCGCCAGCAGCCAAGACTGGGGGCGGCTCTCCTACGAGCAGTACTTC. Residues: CASSQDWGRLSYEQYF.

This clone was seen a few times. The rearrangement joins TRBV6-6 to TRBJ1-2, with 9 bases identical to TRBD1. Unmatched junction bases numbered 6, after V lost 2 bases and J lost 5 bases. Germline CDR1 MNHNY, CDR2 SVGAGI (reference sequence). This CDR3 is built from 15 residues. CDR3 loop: CASSYTGTGIYGYTF. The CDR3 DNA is TGTGCCAGCAGTTACACGGGGACAGGGATATATGGCTACACCTTC.

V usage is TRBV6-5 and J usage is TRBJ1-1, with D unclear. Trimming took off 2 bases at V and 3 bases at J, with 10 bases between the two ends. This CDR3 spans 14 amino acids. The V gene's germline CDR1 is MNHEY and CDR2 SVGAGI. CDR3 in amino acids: CASSYRGGYTEAFF. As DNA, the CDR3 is TGTGCCAGCAGTTACCGGGGAGGGTACACTGAAGCTTTCTTT.

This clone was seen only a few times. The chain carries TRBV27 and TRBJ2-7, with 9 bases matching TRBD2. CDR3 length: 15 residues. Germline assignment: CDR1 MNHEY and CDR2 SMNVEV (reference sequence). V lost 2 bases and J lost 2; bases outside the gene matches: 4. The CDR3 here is CASSLDPSGTYEQYF. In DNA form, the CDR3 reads TGTGCCAGCAGTTTAGACCCTAGCGGGACCTACGAGCAGTACTTC.

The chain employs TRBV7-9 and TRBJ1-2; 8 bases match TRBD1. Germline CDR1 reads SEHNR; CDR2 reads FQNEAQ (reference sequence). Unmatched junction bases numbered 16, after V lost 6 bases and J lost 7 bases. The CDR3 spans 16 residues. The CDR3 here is CASRETRTGWTFGYTF. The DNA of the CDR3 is TGTGCCAGCAGAGAAACTAGGACAGGGTGGACCTTTGGCTACACCTTC.

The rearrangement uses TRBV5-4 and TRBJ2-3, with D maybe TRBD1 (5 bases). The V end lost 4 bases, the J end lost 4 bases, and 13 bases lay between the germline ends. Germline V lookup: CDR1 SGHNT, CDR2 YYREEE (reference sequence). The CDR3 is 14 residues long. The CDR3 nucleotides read TGTGCCAGCAGCCCAGACAGTTTCCCAGATACGCAGTATTTT. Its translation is CASSPDSFPDTQYF.